This T cell receptor (beta chain) was found in a study of cytomegalovirus exposure and HLA in healthy donors. Study results and limitations: Later on, an analysis showed TCR association rates differing by HLA locus, with DRB1 the most and HLA-C the fewest. Reports indicated that the classifier achieved high specificity and sensitivity in diagnosing cytomegalovirus status. Earlier analysis yielded a pattern in which most TCR beta V segments were productive about 90% or about 30% of the time.

Both 60 Vbeta primers and 13 Jbeta primers went into the PCR. In the study's own analysis: In a later analysis, the count reached 75 million to 90 million unique TCR beta chains, with approximately 10 million shared. Clones were read by immunoSEQ multiplex PCR, and TCRdb kept only the in-frame ones, dropping some. The D gene and trimming were derived from the DNA, and the V and J assignments and clone size from that table. The table shows roughly 200,000 clones, with 65% to 85% occurring only once. A word on this clone: Its antigen is as yet unknown.

Trimming cost V 9 bases and J 0 bases; bases outside gene matches: 8. This CDR3 comprises 14 residues. The germline V gene has CDR1 LNHDA and CDR2 SQIVND (reference sequence). The sequence was obtained from a man aged 50-60 years in good health and CMV-seronegative. J is TRBJ2-7 and V is TRBV19; TRBD1 agrees at 7 bases. Sequenced input: PBMCs. This chain's CDR3 is CASKGAVASYEQYF. CDR3 nucleotides: TGTGCCAGCAAGGGGGCCGTAGCCTCCTACGAGCAGTACTTC.